These T cell receptor beta chains were read from a single sample in a study of T-cell reconstitution after alpha-beta-depleted transplantation in children. One entry per CDR3 protein, called by TCRdb with MiXCR from the PCR reads. Among 550,000 to 800,000 distinct CDR3 sequences, 13% were seen once, and the ten largest hold 0.79%. The sample was PBMCs, taken before TCRalphabeta/CD19-depleted stem cell transplant. The receptor source for this set is a girl under 10 years old with congenital amegakaryocytic thrombocytopenia, due to receive a stem cell transplant. Each CDR3 is given with its conserved first and last residue. Fields, in order: J gene, D gene, clone size, V gene, CDR3 DNA, CDR3 protein. The D gene is left open where the match is weak. Rows give clone size only sometimes, using once, few, many, or a class for an expanded clone.

TRBJ1-5 | NA | few | TRBV20-1 | TGCAGTGCTAGGGGCGTCAAAGGCAATCAGCCCCAGCATTTT | CSARGVKGNQPQHF
TRBJ1-1 | NA | few | TRBV4-1 | TGCGCCAGCAGCCAAGAGGGGGGAACTGAAGCTTTCTTT | CASSQEGGTEAFF
TRBJ1-1 | NA | few | TRBV28 | TGTGCCAGCAGTTTGTTGGGCAGCAGGAACACTGAAGCTTTCTTT | CASSLLGSRNTEAFF
TRBJ2-1 | NA | NA | TRBV14 | TGTGCCAGCAGTCCTCTTGAGGGTGACTCCTACAATGAGCAGTTCTTC | CASSPLEGDSYNEQFF
TRBJ2-1 | NA | many | TRBV5-6 | TGTGCCAGCAGCTTTTCCGACTACTACAATGAGCAGTTCTTC | CASSFSDYYNEQFF
TRBJ2-7 | NA | NA | TRBV6-5 | TGTGCCAGCAAACAGGGCTACGAGCAGTACTTC | CASKQGYEQYF
TRBJ2-3 | NA | few | TRBV29-1 | TGCAGCGTTGCCTTATCCGGGGACACAGATACGCAGTATTTT | CSVALSGDTDTQYF
TRBJ2-7 | NA | NA | TRBV18 | TGTGCCAGCTCACCTTTTAATAACTACGAGCAGTACTTC | CASSPFNNYEQYF
TRBJ1-1 | NA | many | TRBV29-1 | TGCAGCGTTAGGGAAAACAGGGTAAACACTGAAGCTTTCTTT | CSVRENRVNTEAFF
TRBJ1-2 | NA | many | TRBV4-1 | TGCGCCAGCAGCCAACGCGAGGGAGATAACTATGGCTACACCTTC | CASSQREGDNYGYTF
TRBJ1-2 | NA | NA | TRBV5-1 | TGCGCCAGCAGCTTGGTACCCAGGGATGGCTACACCTTC | CASSLVPRDGYTF
TRBJ1-5 | NA | many | TRBV20-1 | TGCAGTGCCCTTGAGGGAAACAATCAGCCCCAGCATTTT | CSALEGNNQPQHF
TRBJ2-1 | NA | many | TRBV5-1 | TGCGCCAGCAGCTCCGTATCTAGCTTGCTCGGCGAGCAGTTCTTC | CASSSVSSLLGEQFF
TRBJ2-2 | NA | NA | TRBV12-3/TRBV12-4 | TGTGCCAGCAGTTCCCTCGGGGATAGCGCTTACACCGGGGAGCTGTTTTTT | CASSSLGDSAYTGELFF